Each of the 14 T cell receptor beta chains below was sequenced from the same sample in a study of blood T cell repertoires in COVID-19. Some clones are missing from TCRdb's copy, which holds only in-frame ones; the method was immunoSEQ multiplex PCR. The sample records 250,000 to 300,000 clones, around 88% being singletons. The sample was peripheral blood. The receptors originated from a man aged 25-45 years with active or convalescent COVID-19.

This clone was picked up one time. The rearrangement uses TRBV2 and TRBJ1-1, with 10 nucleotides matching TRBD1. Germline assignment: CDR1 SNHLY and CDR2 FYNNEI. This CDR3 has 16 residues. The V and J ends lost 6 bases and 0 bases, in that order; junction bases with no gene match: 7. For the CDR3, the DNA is TGTGCCAGCAGGGAACCGGGACAGGGGTTGAACACTGAAGCTTTCTTT. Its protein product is CASREPGQGLNTEAFF.

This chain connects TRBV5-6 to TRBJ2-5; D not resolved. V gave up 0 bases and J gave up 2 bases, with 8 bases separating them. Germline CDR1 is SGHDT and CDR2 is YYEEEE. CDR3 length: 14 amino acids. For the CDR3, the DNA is TGTGCCAGCAGCTTGGCGGCAGGACAAGAGACCCAGTACTTC. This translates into CASSLAAGQETQYF.

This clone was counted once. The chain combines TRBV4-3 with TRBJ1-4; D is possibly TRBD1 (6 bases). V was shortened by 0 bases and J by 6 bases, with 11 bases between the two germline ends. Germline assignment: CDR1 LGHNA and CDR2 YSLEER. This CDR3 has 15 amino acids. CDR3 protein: CASSQDSGVDEKLFF. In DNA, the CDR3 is TGCGCCAGCAGCCAAGATTCAGGGGTAGATGAAAAACTGTTTTTT.

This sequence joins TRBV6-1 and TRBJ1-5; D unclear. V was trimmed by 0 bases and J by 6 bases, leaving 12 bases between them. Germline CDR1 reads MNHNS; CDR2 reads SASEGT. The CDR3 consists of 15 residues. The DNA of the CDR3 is TGTGCCAGCAGTGAAGCGCGGTCAGCCTTTCAGCCCCAGCATTTT. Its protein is CASSEARSAFQPQHF.

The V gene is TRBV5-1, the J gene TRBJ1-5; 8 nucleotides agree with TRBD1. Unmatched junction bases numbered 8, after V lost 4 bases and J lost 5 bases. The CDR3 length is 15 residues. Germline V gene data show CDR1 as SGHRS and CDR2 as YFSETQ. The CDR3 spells CASSVGTGADQPQHF. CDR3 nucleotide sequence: TGCGCCAGCAGCGTGGGGACAGGCGCTGATCAGCCCCAGCATTTT.

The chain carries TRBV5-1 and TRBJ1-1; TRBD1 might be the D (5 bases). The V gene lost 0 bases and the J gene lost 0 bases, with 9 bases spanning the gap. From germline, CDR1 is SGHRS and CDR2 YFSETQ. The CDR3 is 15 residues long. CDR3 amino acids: CASSLDQGMNTEAFF. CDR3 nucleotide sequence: TGCGCCAGCAGCTTGGATCAGGGCATGAACACTGAAGCTTTCTTT.

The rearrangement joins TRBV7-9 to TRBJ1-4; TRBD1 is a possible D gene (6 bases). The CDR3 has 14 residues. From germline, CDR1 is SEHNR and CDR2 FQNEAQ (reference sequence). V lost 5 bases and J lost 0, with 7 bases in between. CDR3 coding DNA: TGTGCCAGCAGCCGGACAGCAACTAATGAAAAACTGTTTTTT. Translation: CASSRTATNEKLFF.

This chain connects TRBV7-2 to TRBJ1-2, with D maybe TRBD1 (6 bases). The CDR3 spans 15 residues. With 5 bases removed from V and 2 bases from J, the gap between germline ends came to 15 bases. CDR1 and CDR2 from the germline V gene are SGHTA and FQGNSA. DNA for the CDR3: TGTGCCAGCAGCCTGATGACAGGTTTGAACTATGGCTACACCTTC. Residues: CASSLMTGLNYGYTF.

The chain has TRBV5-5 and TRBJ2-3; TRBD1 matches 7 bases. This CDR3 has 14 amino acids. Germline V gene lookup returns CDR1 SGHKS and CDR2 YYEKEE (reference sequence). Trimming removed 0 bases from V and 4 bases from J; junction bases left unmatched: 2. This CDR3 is CASSLDRGADTQYF. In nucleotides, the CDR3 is TGTGCCAGCAGCTTGGACAGGGGTGCAGATACGCAGTATTTT.

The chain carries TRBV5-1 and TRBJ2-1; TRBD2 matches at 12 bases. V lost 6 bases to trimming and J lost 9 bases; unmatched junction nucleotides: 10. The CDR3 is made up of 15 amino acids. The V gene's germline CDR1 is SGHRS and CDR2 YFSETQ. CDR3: CASKGDGLAGFEQFF. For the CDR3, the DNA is TGCGCCAGCAAGGGGGACGGACTAGCGGGGTTTGAGCAGTTCTTC.

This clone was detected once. The CDR3 region is CAGGTGGRNQPQHF. CDR3 coding DNA: TGTGCCGGGGGGACAGGGGGCCGGAATCAGCCCCAGCATTTT. The V call is TRBV19, the J call TRBJ1-5, with 12 bases identical to TRBD1. The germline V gene has CDR1 LNHDA and CDR2 SQIVND (reference sequence). With V trimmed by 11 bases and J by 4 bases, 6 bases remained unmatched. The CDR3 loop spans 14 amino acids.

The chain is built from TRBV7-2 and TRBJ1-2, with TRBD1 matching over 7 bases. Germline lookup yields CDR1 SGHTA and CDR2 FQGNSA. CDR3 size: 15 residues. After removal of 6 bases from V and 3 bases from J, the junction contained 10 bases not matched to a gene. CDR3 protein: CASRHPGQRYYGYTF. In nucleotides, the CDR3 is TGTGCCAGCAGACACCCGGGACAGCGATACTATGGCTACACCTTC.

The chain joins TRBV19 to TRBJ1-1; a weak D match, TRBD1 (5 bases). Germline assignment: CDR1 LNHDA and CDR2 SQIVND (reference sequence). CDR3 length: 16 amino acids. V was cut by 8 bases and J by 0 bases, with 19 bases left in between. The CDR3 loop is CASGGTDLDMNTEAFF. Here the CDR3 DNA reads TGTGCCAGTGGAGGGACTGACCTCGACATGAACACTGAAGCTTTCTTT.

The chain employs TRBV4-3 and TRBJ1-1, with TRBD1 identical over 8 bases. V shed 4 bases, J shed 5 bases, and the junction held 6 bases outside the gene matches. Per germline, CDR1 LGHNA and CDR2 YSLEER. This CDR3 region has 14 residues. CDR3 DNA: TGCGCCAGCAGCCTCGACAGGGGAGATACTGAAGCTTTCTTT. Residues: CASSLDRGDTEAFF.